One and the same sample provided the 7 T cell receptor beta chains below, sequenced in a study of CD8 T cells in ankylosing spondylitis (dated by TCRdb to about 2017). Broad study findings and their caveats: A TCR beta motif of several highly homologous amino acid variants appeared characteristic of blood from ankylosing spondylitis patients.

For these receptors, no antigen is known. Preparation of the library involved 5' RACE. Sequencing was performed on an Illumina HiSeq 2500. TCRdb reworked the public reads: Q25 trimming with fastp, MiXCR clone assembly, productive beta chains retained. Under each unique CDR3 protein, matching rows form one entry showing the most common genes and DNA. For this sample the table gives a few hundred thousand distinct CDR3 sequences, of which more than 9.5% were detected only once. 6.8% of the sample lies in the top ten. Sequencing was performed on blood, either unsorted or a sorted T cell fraction (not recorded which). All receptors derive from a male donor with ankylosing spondylitis.

This clonotype came up many times. CDR3 protein: CASSYPGVPITDTQYF. In DNA form, the CDR3 reads TGTGCCAGCAGTTATCCTGGGGTCCCGATCACAGATACGCAGTATTTT. The V and J genes are TRBV12-3 or TRBV12-4 and TRBJ2-3; no firm D call. V was cut by 4 bases and J by 2 bases, with 16 bases left in between. The CDR3 has 16 amino acids.

This clonotype occurred many times. The chain joins TRBV5-5 to TRBJ2-3; the D is unclear. From germline, CDR1 is SGHKS and CDR2 YYEKEE (reference sequence). V shed 3 bases and J shed 3 bases, with 11 bases lying between them. The length of the CDR3 is 14 residues. This CDR3 reads CASSWAVRTDTQYF. CDR3 nucleotide sequence: TGTGCCAGCAGCTGGGCCGTCCGGACAGATACGCAGTATTTT.

This clonotype turned up a few times. The V and J genes are TRBV4-1 and TRBJ2-1; perhaps TRBD2 as D (6 bases). From germline, CDR1 is MGHRA and CDR2 YSYEKL. The CDR3 is 16 residues long. Trimming took off 0 bases at V and 4 bases at J, with 13 bases between the two ends. CDR3 sequence (DNA): TGCGCCAGCAGCCAAGATACGGGAGTTGTATACAATGAGCAGTTCTTC. Translation gives CASSQDTGVVYNEQFF.

The chain employs TRBV20-1 and TRBJ1-6; D may be TRBD1 (5 bases). The V end was cut by 4 bases, the J end by 7 bases, with 11 bases between. Germline V gene lookup returns CDR1 DFQATT and CDR2 SNEGSKA (reference sequence). The CDR3 is made up of 13 amino acids. In nucleotides, the CDR3 is TGCAGTGCTAATCTGGGGGGAAATTCACCCCTCCACTTT. As protein: CSANLGGNSPLHF.

V and J are TRBV6-1 and TRBJ1-2, with a possible D match to TRBD1 (6 bases). CDR1 and CDR2 (germline): MNHNS, SASEGT. The CDR3 runs 13 residues. Deletions cut 1 base from V and 8 bases from J, with 11 bases between. Here the CDR3 DNA reads TGTGCCAGCAGTGAAGGGGGGGCGGAAGGCTACACCTTC. This sequence encodes CASSEGGAEGYTF.

This clonotype was seen many times. This chain connects TRBV24-1 to TRBJ1-5; D ambiguous. Germline CDR1 is KGHDR and CDR2 is SFDVKD. This CDR3 has 18 amino acids. V lost 3 bases, J lost 7 bases, and 24 bases lay in between. This chain's CDR3 is CATSDHGNMGAEEQPQHF. For the CDR3, the DNA is TGTGCCACCAGTGATCACGGAAATATGGGCGCAGAGGAACAGCCCCAGCATTTT.

In its sample, this clonotype was seen a few times. The chain combines TRBV18 with TRBJ1-5; D perhaps matches TRBD1 (6 bases). Trimming pared 6 bases from V and 4 bases from J, leaving 13 bases between. Germline V lookup: CDR1 KGHSH, CDR2 LQKENI. This CDR3 is 14 amino acids long. CDR3 in DNA: TGTGCCAGCTCGCCGACAGGCCCGAATCAGCCCCAGCATTTT. Translating gives CASSPTGPNQPQHF.